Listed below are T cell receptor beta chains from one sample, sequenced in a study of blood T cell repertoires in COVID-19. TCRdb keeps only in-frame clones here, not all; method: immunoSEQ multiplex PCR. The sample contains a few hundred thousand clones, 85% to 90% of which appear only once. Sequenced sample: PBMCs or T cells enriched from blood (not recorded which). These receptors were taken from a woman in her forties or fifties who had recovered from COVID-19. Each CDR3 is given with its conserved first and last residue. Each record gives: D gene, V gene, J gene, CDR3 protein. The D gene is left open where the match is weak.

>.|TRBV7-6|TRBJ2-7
CASSLANSYEQYF
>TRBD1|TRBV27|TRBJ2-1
CASSLRRTGYNEQFF
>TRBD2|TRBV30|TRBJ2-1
CAWSAQGGKFNEQFF
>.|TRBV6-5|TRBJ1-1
CASGLGQLNTEAFF
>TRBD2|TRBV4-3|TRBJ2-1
CASSQGLAGTTNEQFF
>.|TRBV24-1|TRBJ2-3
CATSDSVADTQYF
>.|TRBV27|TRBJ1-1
CASRTYGGHSTEAFF
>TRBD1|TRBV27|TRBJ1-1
CASHKTGTGWNTEAFF
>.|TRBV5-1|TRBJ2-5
CASSLNGGERFWAQYF
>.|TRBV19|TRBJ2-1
CASSPGQVYNEQFF
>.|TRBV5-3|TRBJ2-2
CARSFRGAPGELFF
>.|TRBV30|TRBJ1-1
CAWSVPRGLNTEAFF
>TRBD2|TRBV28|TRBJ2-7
CASRSLAGVVSSYEQYF
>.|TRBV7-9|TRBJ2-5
CASSSPTPGKETQYF
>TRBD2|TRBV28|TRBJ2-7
CASSLSGRAPEDKYF
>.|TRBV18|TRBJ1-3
CASSPFLRLASGNTIYF
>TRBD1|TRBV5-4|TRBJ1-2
CASSPDRDYGYTF